This T cell receptor beta chain is from a study of cytomegalovirus exposure and HLA in healthy donors. Overall study: Later, an analysis reported that the approximately 120 validation repertoires had used the same platform as the 500 to 800 first-cohort repertoires. Study-level points and caveats: First-cohort TCR clusters tended to co-occur in the 90 to 150 validation repertoires, a later analysis found. The study flagged roughly 160 TCR beta chains as cytomegalovirus-associated. Testing in vitro showed three CMV-associated chains specific for CMV antigens.

Generated by immunoSEQ multiplex PCR, the TCRdb table keeps only in-frame clones and is missing some. The data contain approximately 120,000 clones, roughly 95% of them singletons. The CDR3 is 16 amino acids. Germline V gene sequence: CDR1 SGHRS, CDR2 YFSETQ. J lost 6 bases, V lost 0 bases, and 6 bases had no gene match. Comment on this clone: Its antigen is unknown.

The clonotype comes from a man aged 18 to 30 in good health and CMV-seronegative. The sample comprised PBMCs. This sequence joins TRBV5-1 and TRBJ2-7; 13 positions agree with TRBD2. The DNA for the CDR3 is TGCGCCAGCAGCTTGGAAGGACTAGCGGGAGCAGGCGAGCAGTACTTC. Encoded protein: CASSLEGLAGAGEQYF.